This TCR beta chain was sequenced in a study of beta chain features in type 1 diabetes. In the study overall: All samples together contributed more than 90,000,000 sorted cells for examination.

Concerning this clone itself: Its antigen is not identified.

Germline trimming cut 5 bases from V and 4 bases from J; bases unmatched to any gene: 13. The CDR3 contains 17 residues. Germline loops: CDR1 SGHTA, CDR2 FQGNSA. Regarding the study as a whole: Sampled from patients, naive, central memory and Treg TCRB repertoires appeared more similar than those sampled from healthy donors. TCRB CDR3 length was moderately but significantly reduced in all four CD4+ subsets of Type 1 diabetes patients.

Of the isolated RNA, all was reverse transcribed, and so the sequenced material was expressed TCRB transcripts. Repertoires were generated with immunoSEQ multiplex PCR, while TCRdb's copy carries only in-frame clones and drops some. Of around 40,000 clones listed, roughly 68% are singletons. The clonotype was recovered from a woman between 18 and 30 years old with type 1 diabetes. The genes are TRBV7-2 and TRBJ2-3, with TRBD2 matching 9 bases. Material: Tregs from blood. The CDR3 loop is CASSPRPGAGGADTQYF. The CDR3 nucleotides are TGTGCCAGCAGCCCACGCCCTGGGGCGGGAGGGGCAGATACGCAGTATTTT.